These 13 T cell receptor beta chains originate from one sample sequenced in a study of PD-1 blockade in classical Hodgkin lymphoma. The assay was immunoSEQ multiplex PCR, and TCRdb's table has in-frame clones only and misses some. The data hold 25,000 to 35,000 clones, with 90% to 95% observed a single time. The time point here: newly diagnosed, previously untreated cHL patient sample. The sequenced material came from peripheral blood mononuclear cells (PBMCs). The receptors derive from a human donor with classical Hodgkin lymphoma.

This chain connects TRBV2 to TRBJ2-7, with 11 positions matching TRBD1. This CDR3 is 15 amino acids long. V was pared by 6 bases and J by 3 bases, with 7 bases of the junction left unmatched. From germline, CDR1 is SNHLY and CDR2 FYNNEI. The CDR3 spells CASSGGQGAFYEQYF. The CDR3 DNA reads TGTGCCAGCAGCGGCGGACAGGGGGCATTCTACGAGCAGTACTTC.

The V gene is TRBV7-2, the J gene TRBJ1-3; TRBD1 is a possible D gene (5 bases). CDR1 is SGHTA, CDR2 FQGNSA, per germline. The ends were cut back, 1 base at V and 4 bases at J, with 14 bases in the middle. CDR3 size: 16 residues. The chain's CDR3 is CASSLGGRASGNTIYF. The CDR3 bases are TGTGCCAGCAGCTTAGGGGGACGGGCTTCAGGAAACACCATATATTTT. The full variable domain, its missing parts supplied by reference TRBV7-2 and TRBJ1-3, is GAGVSQSPSNKVTEKGKDVELRCDPISGHTALYWYRQSLGQGLEFLIYFQGNSAPDKSGLPSDRFSAERTGGSVSTLTIQRTQQEDSAVYLCASSLGGRASGNTIYFGEGSWLTVV.

This clone has a handful of counts. V gene TRBV6-5 combines with J gene TRBJ2-1; D remains unclear. V was shortened by 8 bases and J by 5 bases, with 10 bases between the two germline ends. The CDR3 has 12 residues. CDR1 is MNHEY and CDR2 is SVGAGI in the germline V gene. The DNA of the CDR3 is TGTGCCAGCGGAACATACGACAATGAGCAGTTCTTC. This codes for CASGTYDNEQFF.

The chain carries TRBV7-2 and TRBJ2-7, with D perhaps being TRBD1 or TRBD2 (6 bases each). The CDR3 is 15 residues long. Trimming removed 1 base at V and 2 bases at J, with 12 bases between. From germline, CDR1 is SGHTA and CDR2 FQGNSA. The DNA of the CDR3 is TGTGCCAGCAGCTTAGGATACGGGGGCGCCTACGAGCAGTACTTC. Its translation: CASSLGYGGAYEQYF.

This clone was detected only once. The chain couples TRBV2 to TRBJ1-2, with 11 bases matching TRBD1. The CDR3 loop spans 16 amino acids. V gave up 6 bases and J gave up 3 bases; unmatched junction bases: 9. The germline gives CDR1 SNHLY, CDR2 FYNNEI. This CDR3 reads CASRRTGGASYYGYTF. The CDR3 coding sequence is TGTGCCAGCAGACGGACAGGGGGCGCAAGCTACTATGGCTACACCTTC.

V gene TRBV5-1 combines with J gene TRBJ1-1; the match to TRBD1 covers 7 bases. The CDR3 sequence is 15 residues long. V was pared by 0 bases and J by 0 bases, with 2 bases of the junction left unmatched. The germline V gene has CDR1 SGHRS and CDR2 YFSETQ. The CDR3 loop is CASSLGGTVNTEAFF. The CDR3 nucleotides read TGCGCCAGCAGCTTGGGGGGGACAGTGAACACTGAAGCTTTCTTT.

In DNA form, the CDR3 reads TGCAGCGAAAATCTATTGGTTGAGCAGTTCTTC. This encodes CSENLLVEQFF. The chain is built from TRBV29-1 and TRBJ2-1; unclear D gene. The CDR3 is 11 residues long. Trimming took 7 bases from V and 9 from J, leaving 13 bases between them. Germline-derived CDR1 and CDR2 are SQVTM and ANQGSEA.

The rearrangement uses TRBV19 and TRBJ2-7; 13 nucleotides align to TRBD2. The CDR3 consists of 15 residues. J was trimmed by 6 bases and V by 6 bases; bases with no gene match: 8. Germline V CDR1 and CDR2: LNHDA, SQIVND (reference sequence). The CDR3 reads CASRETGLAGPEQYF. For the CDR3, the DNA is TGTGCCAGTAGAGAAACGGGACTAGCGGGGCCCGAGCAGTACTTC.

This chain joins TRBV19 and TRBJ1-1, with TRBD1 matching 11 bases. With 5 bases clipped from V and 10 bases from J, the junction kept 9 bases outside the gene matches. CDR3 length equals 14 residues. Germline V gene sequence: CDR1 LNHDA, CDR2 SQIVND (reference sequence). CDR3 coding DNA: TGTGCCAGTAGTTGGACAGGGGGCTCGGCAGGAGCTTTCTTT. The encoded protein is CASSWTGGSAGAFF.

Only one count was recorded for this clone. The chain links TRBV10-3 to TRBJ1-3; 8 nucleotides agree with TRBD1. Germline lookup yields CDR1 ENHRY and CDR2 SYGVKD. The CDR3 loop spans 11 amino acids. Unmatched junction bases numbered 4, after V lost 10 bases and J lost 8 bases. As DNA, the CDR3 is TGTGCCACGAACAGGGGGGACACCATATATTTT. It yields the protein CATNRGDTIYF.

This clone was counted a single time. The chain links TRBV15 to TRBJ2-3; TRBD1 matches 9 bases. Germline-derived CDR1 and CDR2 are LNHNV and YYDKDF (reference sequence). The CDR3 is made up of 15 amino acids. V dropped 7 bases and J dropped 3; count of bases not matched to a gene: 8. CDR3 nucleotide sequence: TGTGCCACCAAACCTTACAGGGGGCTGACAGATACGCAGTATTTT. Protein: CATKPYRGLTDTQYF.

The V and J genes are TRBV5-1 and TRBJ2-5; D uncertain. Trimming took off 0 bases at V and 9 bases at J, with 18 bases between the two ends. CDR3 size: 15 residues. Germline lookup yields CDR1 SGHRS and CDR2 YFSETQ. The CDR3 spells CASSLGAGRRVAQYF. Written as DNA, the CDR3 is TGCGCCAGCAGCTTGGGTGCCGGGCGCCGGGTGGCCCAGTACTTC.

This clone was seen a few times. The rearrangement uses TRBV6-1 and TRBJ1-5, with D hard to call. The germline V and J ends were trimmed by 4 bases and 2 bases, with 9 bases remaining between them. The length of the CDR3 is 14 residues. Looked up from germline, CDR1 is MNHNS and CDR2 is SASEGT. CDR3 in DNA: TGTGCCAGCAGTGGATGGGGAGGCAATCAGCCCCAGCATTTT. Translating it yields CASSGWGGNQPQHF.